These 14 T cell receptor beta chains originate from one sample sequenced in a study of cytomegalovirus exposure and HLA in healthy donors. Vbeta (60) and Jbeta (13) primers were used in the PCR. Using immunoSEQ multiplex PCR, the repertoire was profiled, and TCRdb retains in-frame clones only, with some absent. Seen here are under 200,000 clones, 80% observed once, and the top ten hold 1%. The sequenced sample was PBMCs. The source of these receptors is a woman aged 45-65 years in good health and CMV-seropositive.

Only a few counts were recorded for this clone. The chain recombines TRBV27 with TRBJ1-1, with D unclear. CDR1 and CDR2 (germline): MNHEY, SMNVEV (reference sequence). The CDR3 spans 13 residues. Trimming stripped 3 bases from V and 11 bases from J, with 16 bases between. The CDR3, as DNA: TGTGCCAGCAGTTTTCGGCGAGGTTACGGGGCTTTCTTT. Encoded protein: CASSFRRGYGAFF.

This clone was seen only once. Here the CDR3 DNA reads TGCGCCAGCAGCCAAGAGAGCCAGGGGGATGAAAAACTGTTTTTT. Amino acids: CASSQESQGDEKLFF. J is TRBJ1-4 and V is TRBV4-1; 7 bases are shared with TRBD1. This CDR3 region has 15 residues. Germline values: CDR1 MGHRA, CDR2 YSYEKL. The J segment lost 6 bases and the V segment lost 0 bases, leaving 4 bases of the junction unmatched.

In this sample, this clone turned up once. In nucleotides, the CDR3 is TGTGCCAGCTCTACCGGGACTAGCGGCTCCTACGAGCAGTACTTC. It codes for CASSTGTSGSYEQYF. This chain joins TRBV4-2 and TRBJ2-5, with 11 bases matching TRBD2. The J call may not be correct, given that the DNA end is closer to TRBJ2-7. The CDR3 has 15 amino acids. CDR1 and CDR2 from the germline V gene are LGHNA and YNFKEQ.

J is TRBJ2-3 and V is TRBV4-3, with 9 bases fitting TRBD2. J was trimmed by 2 bases and V by 0 bases; bases with no gene match: 6. Germline assignment: CDR1 LGHNA and CDR2 YSLEER. This CDR3 has 17 residues. The CDR3 sequence is CASSQDSGGPITDTQYF. The CDR3 nucleotides are TGCGCCAGCAGCCAAGACAGCGGGGGGCCTATCACAGATACGCAGTATTTT.

V usage is TRBV27 and J usage is TRBJ1-2, with a tentative D call TRBD1 (5 bases). V was clipped by 4 bases and J by 4 bases, with 7 bases between them. Germline CDR1 reads MNHEY; CDR2 reads SMNVEV (reference sequence). The CDR3 consists of 12 residues. Here the CDR3 reads CASSSQGYGYTF. DNA of the CDR3: TGTGCCAGCAGTTCGCAGGGCTATGGCTACACCTTC.

This CDR3 reads CATSTRRVTVATEAFF. The CDR3 DNA reads as TGTGCCACCAGCACAAGGCGGGTGACCGTGGCCACTGAAGCTTTCTTT. The V and J genes are TRBV15 and TRBJ1-1; D is uncertain. Per germline, CDR1 LNHNV and CDR2 YYDKDF (reference sequence). The CDR3 contains 16 residues. The germline V and J ends were trimmed by 4 bases and 4 bases, with 19 bases remaining between them.

The chain uses TRBV7-8 and TRBJ2-2, with a weak D call TRBD2 (7 bases). In germline, CDR1 is SGHVS, CDR2 FQNEAQ. The germline V and J ends were trimmed by 4 bases and 3 bases, with 15 bases remaining between them. The CDR3 contains 16 residues. The CDR3 spells CASSYRGGRDTGELFF. The CDR3 region has the DNA TGTGCCAGCAGCTATAGGGGGGGGCGGGACACCGGGGAGCTGTTTTTT.

This chain uses TRBV30 with TRBJ1-2; TRBD1 matches at 9 bases. Losses at the gene ends were 5 bases for V and 8 bases for J; bases not matched to a gene: 21. Germline CDR1 GTSNPN, CDR2 SVGIG (reference sequence). CDR3 length: 17 residues. The DNA for the CDR3 is TGTGCCTGGGTCTCTTTGGGCGCCGGGACAGGGCGTAGCGGCTACACCTTC. Its translation is CAWVSLGAGTGRSGYTF.

The genes are TRBV4-2 and TRBJ1-1; perhaps TRBD1 as D (5 bases). This CDR3 is built from 13 residues. V dropped 0 bases and J dropped 5 bases, with 7 bases sitting between them. Germline V gene data show CDR1 as LGHNA and CDR2 as YNFKEQ. In nucleotides, the CDR3 is TGTGCCAGCAGCCAAGACGGGGGGACTGAAGCTTTCTTT. Protein sequence: CASSQDGGTEAFF.

Remarks on this clone: A read error may produce the germline difference seen at one junction end. The chain combines TRBV7-9 with TRBJ2-5, with 10 bases lining up with TRBD1. The CDR3 covers 14 residues. From germline, CDR1 is SEHNR and CDR2 FQNEAQ (reference sequence). CDR3 loop: CSSSLDRGQETQYF. The CDR3 DNA is TGTTCCAGCAGCTTGGACAGGGGGCAAGAGACCCAGTACTTC.

The chain employs TRBV5-1 and TRBJ1-1, with 10 positions matching TRBD1. Trimming removed 4 bases from V and 4 bases from J; junction bases left unmatched: 4. CDR3 size: 14 residues. Per the germline V gene, CDR1 is SGHRS and CDR2 is YFSETQ. The CDR3 region has the DNA TGCGCCAGCAGCCCGGGACAGGGGTTCACTGAAGCTTTCTTT. Amino acid sequence: CASSPGQGFTEAFF.

The chain carries TRBV6-1 and TRBJ1-2; D not certain. The V and J ends lost 4 bases and 0 bases respectively, with 9 bases between them. In germline, CDR1 is MNHNS, CDR2 SASEGT. This CDR3 comprises 14 residues. The CDR3 region is CASSASLANYGYTF. The CDR3 DNA reads TGTGCCAGCAGTGCTAGCTTAGCTAACTATGGCTACACCTTC.

The chain has TRBV5-1 and TRBJ2-1; 11 nucleotides match TRBD2. Per germline, CDR1 SGHRS and CDR2 YFSETQ. V dropped 5 bases and J dropped 5; count of bases not matched to a gene: 6. The CDR3 sequence is 15 residues long. The chain's CDR3 is CASSQLAGGDNEQFF. The CDR3 DNA reads TGCGCCAGCAGTCAGCTAGCGGGAGGTGACAATGAGCAGTTCTTC.

The genes are TRBV27 and TRBJ2-3; 7 bases map to TRBD2. The junction had 6 bases not matched to a gene; V was cut back by 6 bases and J by 0 bases. The V gene's germline CDR1 is MNHEY and CDR2 SMNVEV (reference sequence). The CDR3 contains 15 residues. In DNA, the CDR3 is TGTGCCAGCAGGAAGCCTAGCGGAAGCACAGATACGCAGTATTTT. Translating it yields CASRKPSGSTDTQYF.